One and the same sample provided the 15 T cell receptor beta chains below, sequenced in a study of blood T cells in healthy people across ages. The authors ran a second PCR of roughly 7 to 11 cycles using a sample-barcoded 5' primer and a J-beta primer mix. From the 5' RACE reads, TCRdb called clonotypes with MiXCR, one entry per CDR3 protein. The sample holds 800,000 or so distinct CDR3 sequences, 25% seen once. This same sample was also taken into another study, of T cells of mothers and their children.

Sequencing used blood. These receptors originate from a boy between 10 and 17 years old in good health.

The table lists this clonotype with a few counts. This chain uses TRBV7-6 with TRBJ2-2, with 7 bases lining up with TRBD2. J gave up 1 base and V 5 bases, and 7 bases lay outside the gene matches. This CDR3 has 16 amino acids. Per germline, CDR1 SGHVS and CDR2 FNYEAQ. This CDR3 reads CASSPRAGENTGELFF. The CDR3 coding sequence is TGTGCCAGCAGCCCCAGGGCGGGGGAGAACACCGGGGAGCTGTTTTTT.

Comments on this clonotype: One end of the junction does not line up with germline, which may come from a read error. The rearrangement uses TRBV18 and TRBJ1-2; no clear D gene. The length of the CDR3 is 14 residues. Germline assignment: CDR1 KGHSH and CDR2 LQKENI. CDR3 residues: CASSPGSTNYGYTF. CDR3 nucleotides: TGTGCCAGCTCACCGGGCAGCACTAACTATGGTTACACCTTC. Together with reference TRBV18 and TRBJ1-2, the CDR3 gives the full variable domain: NAGVMQNPRHLVRRRGQEARLRCSPMKGHSHVYWYRQLPEEGLKFMVYLQKENIIDESGMPKERFSAEFPKEGPSILRIQQVVRGDSAAYFCASSPGSTNYGYTFGSGTRLTVV.

This clonotype was seen a few times. V usage is TRBV9 and J usage is TRBJ2-2; TRBD2 matches 9 bases. Unmatched junction bases numbered 10, after V lost 6 bases and J lost 4 bases. The CDR3 length is 16 residues. Germline V gene data show CDR1 as SGDLS and CDR2 as YYNGEE. The DNA of the CDR3 is TGTGCCAGCACGGGTAGCGGGGGTTTGAGCACCGGGGAGCTGTTTTTT. Amino acid sequence: CASTGSGGLSTGELFF.

This chain joins TRBV6-2 or TRBV6-3 and TRBJ2-7, with D tentatively TRBD2 (6 bases). CDR3 length equals 17 residues. The V gene's germline CDR1 is MNHEY and CDR2 SVGEGT. The V end lost 5 bases, the J end lost 3 bases, and 23 bases lay between the germline ends. The CDR3 spells CASSDRLDASAHYEQYF. As DNA, the CDR3 is TGTGCCAGCAGTGATAGACTGGATGCTAGCGCCCACTACGAGCAGTACTTC.

The CDR3 nucleotides read TGCAGCCCCGGTAGCTACACCTTC. The encoded protein is CSPGSYTF. The rearrangement links TRBV29-1 to TRBJ1-2; no clear D gene. Trimming pared 8 bases from V and 9 bases from J, leaving 7 bases between. The germline V gene has CDR1 SQVTM and CDR2 ANQGSEA. The CDR3 runs 8 residues.

The V call is TRBV6-5, the J call TRBJ2-5; no reliable D call. The J call could be wrong; TRBJ2-7 is a better fit for the DNA end. Germline V lookup: CDR1 MNHEY, CDR2 SVGAGI. This CDR3 has 12 residues. The CDR3 reads CASSDHLNEQYF. The CDR3 bases are TGTGCCAGCAGTGACCACCTAAACGAGCAGTACTTC.

Concerning this clonotype itself: One end of the junction fails to match germline, which may point to a read error. The chain is built from TRBV5-1 and TRBJ2-5, with TRBD2 matching over 7 bases. Near its end, the DNA agrees better with TRBJ2-7, so the J call may be wrong. CDR1 SGHRS and CDR2 YFSETQ come from the germline V gene. CDR3 length: 15 residues. CDR3 bases: TGCGCCACCAGCTTGTTGGGGAGCGGGAAGCCCGAGCAGTACTTC. Protein sequence: CATSLLGSGKPEQYF.

This clonotype has a single count. One end of the junction fails to match germline, which may point to a read error. This rearrangement joins TRBV28 to TRBJ1-4; 7 nucleotides agree with TRBD1. The CDR3 runs to 14 residues. In germline, CDR1 is MDHEN, CDR2 SYDVKM. The CDR3 sequence: CAGSGGGKYEKLFF. The DNA for the CDR3 is TGTGCCGGCAGTGGAGGGGGCAAGTATGAAAAACTGTTTTTT.

This chain joins TRBV7-9 and TRBJ2-3; the D gene is possibly TRBD1 (6 bases). Trimming shortened V by 4 bases and J by 2 bases, and 10 bases separated the two germline ends. This CDR3 has 14 residues. The germline V gene has CDR1 SEHNR and CDR2 FQNEAQ (reference sequence). CDR3 amino acids: CASSYRTDTDTQYF. The DNA of the CDR3 is TGTGCCAGCAGCTACCGGACAGACACAGATACGCAGTATTTT.

This clonotype was recorded a few times. The chain is built from TRBV28 and TRBJ2-6, with no clear D. Germline-derived CDR1 and CDR2 are MDHEN and SYDVKM. Trimming took 5 bases from V and 5 from J, leaving 7 bases between them. The CDR3 covers 13 residues. In DNA, the CDR3 is TGTGCCAGCAGTCTGGTGTGGGCCAACGTCCTGACTTTC. Translating gives CASSLVWANVLTF.

This clonotype was seen a handful of times. CDR3 DNA: TGTGCCAGCTCACAGGGTAGGGTCTACGAGCAGTACTTC. Encoded protein: CASSQGRVYEQYF. The chain joins TRBV7-9 to TRBJ2-1, with D possibly being TRBD1 (6 bases). The J call is in doubt because the DNA end fits TRBJ2-7 better. The germline gives CDR1 SEHNR, CDR2 FQNEAQ (reference sequence). This CDR3 is 13 amino acids long.

This clonotype was recorded once. The V call is TRBV7-2, the J call TRBJ2-1; 9 nucleotides line up with TRBD1. J was trimmed by 5 bases and V by 4 bases; bases with no gene match: 6. The CDR3 runs to 15 residues. CDR1 SGHTA and CDR2 FQGNSA come from the germline V gene. This CDR3 is CASSYGGQGNNEQFF. As DNA, the CDR3 is TGTGCCAGCAGCTATGGCGGACAGGGGAACAATGAGCAGTTCTTC.

Written as DNA, the CDR3 is TGCGCCAGCAGCCCTGGGACAGGAATAAACCGCTCTGGAAACACCATATATTTT. It specifies CASSPGTGINRSGNTIYF. This chain links TRBV5-1 with TRBJ1-3, with 8 nucleotides matching TRBD1. This CDR3 region has 18 residues. With 4 bases clipped from V and 0 bases from J, the junction kept 12 bases outside the gene matches. The V gene's germline CDR1 is SGHRS and CDR2 YFSETQ.

In its sample, this clonotype was seen a few times. This chain joins TRBV29-1 and TRBJ2-5; 9 positions agree with TRBD1. The tail of the sequence fits TRBJ2-7 better, so the J call may be wrong. CDR1 is SQVTM, CDR2 ANQGSEA, per germline. The CDR3 contains 12 residues. The CDR3 DNA follows: TGCAGCGTCGGGACAGGGACCTACGAGCAGTACTTC. Amino acids: CSVGTGTYEQYF.

This clonotype was picked up a small number of times. The chain links TRBV28 to TRBJ2-5; 12 bases match TRBD2. The CDR3 loop spans 15 amino acids. The V segment lost 3 bases and the J segment 6 bases; nucleotides outside the gene matches: 5. Germline lookup yields CDR1 MDHEN and CDR2 SYDVKM. CDR3 DNA: TGTGCCAGCAGTTTTGGACTAGCGGGGCTGCAGACCCAGTACTTC. This sequence encodes CASSFGLAGLQTQYF.